This entry concerns a single T cell receptor (beta chain). This entry comes from a study of blood T cell repertoires in COVID-19. Study as a whole: Material from acute and convalescent COVID-19 was sourced from the United States, Italy and Spain. The analysed material was cDNA or gDNA that came from T cells, B-cell-depleted T cells, or PBMCs.

In the authors' workflow: Nucleated cell number was recorded as an estimate derived from reference gene primer amplification. Only in-frame clones appear in the TCRdb table, and some are missing; sequencing was by immunoSEQ multiplex PCR. D and trimming come from the DNA, and the V and J calls and clone size come from that table. The sample includes under 250,000 clones, about 90% of them seen just once. The CDR3 covers 14 residues. Looked up from germline, CDR1 is SGHRS and CDR2 is YFSETQ. Losses at the gene ends were 1 base for V and 5 bases for J; bases not matched to a gene: 3. The sample taken for sequencing was peripheral blood. This chain joins TRBV5-1 and TRBJ1-1, with 9 bases that match TRBD1. The receptor was isolated from a man younger than 30 with active or convalescent COVID-19. As DNA, the CDR3 is TGCGCCAGCAGCTTGCGGACAGGGGAGACTGAAGCTTTCTTT. As protein: CASSLRTGETEAFF.